The 17 T cell receptor beta chains below were found in one sample sequenced in a study of neoadjuvant anti-PD-1 for oral cavity cancer (dated by TCRdb to 2020 to 2023). The library was obtained by the immunoSEQ multiplex PCR assay. TCRdb retrieved this table from immuneACCESS and kept in-frame rearrangements only. Not all clones are present; in checked studies, unresolved V genes account for under half, and no reason is known for the remainder. The sample yields thousands of clones; over 75% were counted once. The ten most abundant clones make up 2.5% to 3.5% of the sample. The sample's time point, from its label and the paper: before neoadjuvant nivolumab. Sequenced material: PBMCs, taken before nivolumab (anti-PD-1) treatment. These TCRs come from a person aged 35-79 years with oral cavity squamous cell carcinoma.

The chain uses TRBV7-3 and TRBJ1-1; D is possibly TRBD1 (5 bases). In germline, CDR1 is SGHTA, CDR2 FQGTGA. The CDR3 has 12 amino acids. Between the trimmed V and J ends, which lost 3 bases and 6 bases, there was a span of 8 bases. Here the CDR3 reads CASSLGPSEAFF. In DNA, the CDR3 is TGTGCCAGCAGCTTGGGGCCATCTGAAGCTTTCTTT.

The V call is TRBV7-8, the J call TRBJ1-4; tentative D call: TRBD1 (5 bases). There are 16 residues in the CDR3. Germline values: CDR1 SGHVS, CDR2 FQNEAQ. The V and J ends lost 5 bases and 1 base respectively, with 14 bases between them. CDR3 nucleotides: TGTGCCAGCAGCGCCAGGGAAGAGAGAACTAATGAAAAACTGTTTTTT. It yields the protein CASSAREERTNEKLFF.

This clone was seen once. The chain combines TRBV7-2 with TRBJ1-5; D is unresolved. The length of the CDR3 is 12 residues. V was pared by 4 bases and J by 4 bases, with 5 bases between. CDR1 is SGHTA, CDR2 FQGNSA, per germline. The CDR3 DNA follows: TGTGCCAGCAGCTCAGTAAATCAGCCCCAGCATTTT. Protein sequence: CASSSVNQPQHF.

This rearrangement joins TRBV6-6 to TRBJ2-7, with D uncertain. Germline CDR1 and CDR2: MNHNY and SVGAGI (reference sequence). V shed 0 bases and J shed 5 bases, with 5 bases lying between them. The CDR3 has 12 residues. The CDR3 sequence is CASSYSTNEQYF. In DNA, the CDR3 is TGTGCCAGCAGTTACTCAACAAACGAGCAGTACTTC.

This sequence joins TRBV29-1 and TRBJ1-1, with D hard to call. Per germline, CDR1 SQVTM and CDR2 ANQGSEA. Trimming shortened V by 4 bases and J by 4 bases, and 4 bases separated the two germline ends. CDR3 size: 10 residues. The CDR3 nucleotides are TGCAGCGTTGGGGGCACTGAAGCTTTCTTT. It translates to CSVGGTEAFF.

This sequence joins TRBV9 and TRBJ1-4; 7 positions agree with TRBD1. The CDR3 contains 15 residues. Germline loops: CDR1 SGDLS, CDR2 YYNGEE. V shed 4 bases and J 5 bases; nucleotides not matched to a gene: 8. CDR3 bases: TGTGCCAGCAGCCCTAATCCGGGACAGAATGAAAAACTGTTTTTT. As protein: CASSPNPGQNEKLFF.

For this clone: A read error may account for a junction end that differs from germline. This chain uses TRBV2 with TRBJ1-3; D gene uncertain. Germline CDR1 reads SNHLY; CDR2 reads FYNNEI. The CDR3 covers 18 residues. Here the CDR3 DNA reads TGTGCCAGCAGCGAAGGCGCTTCCTGGCAGTACTCTGGAAACACCATATATTTT. Translated: CASSEGASWQYSGNTIYF.

This clone was counted a single time. The V gene is TRBV5-1, the J gene TRBJ2-7; 10 bases are a match to TRBD2. The CDR3 runs to 16 residues. Per germline, CDR1 SGHRS and CDR2 YFSETQ. V lost 2 bases, J lost 2 bases, and 7 bases stayed unmatched. CDR3 in DNA: TGCGCCAGCAGCTTTCCTAGCGGGGGTGCTACCTACGAGCAGTACTTC. Protein sequence: CASSFPSGGATYEQYF.

This sequence joins TRBV5-5 and TRBJ2-3; TRBD2 agrees at 7 bases. The CDR3 is 17 amino acids. The ends lost 0 bases at V and 4 bases at J; junction bases unmatched: 11. Germline CDR1 and CDR2: SGHKS and YYEKEE (reference sequence). The CDR3 spells CASSLAGSGFGADTQYF. The DNA for the CDR3 is TGTGCCAGCAGCTTGGCGGGTAGCGGGTTTGGGGCAGATACGCAGTATTTT. The variable domain in full, with the rest retrieved from reference TRBV5-5 and TRBJ2-3, is DAGVTQSPTHLIKTRGQQVTLRCSPISGHKSVSWYQQVLGQGPQFIFQYYEKEERGRGNFPDRFSARQFPNYSSELNVNALLLGDSALYLCASSLAGSGFGADTQYFGPGTRLTVL.

This rearrangement joins TRBV7-2 to TRBJ2-1; possible D gene TRBD2, 6 bases. CDR3 size: 14 residues. Trimming removed 1 base from V and 2 bases from J, with 6 bases in between. Germline V gene lookup returns CDR1 SGHTA and CDR2 FQGNSA. The CDR3 region has the DNA TGTGCCAGCAGCTTAGGGACTACCTACAATGAGCAGTTCTTC. Translating it yields CASSLGTTYNEQFF.

This chain connects TRBV4-3 to TRBJ2-2; D ambiguous. CDR1 is LGHNA and CDR2 is YSLEER in the germline V gene. The CDR3 contains 15 residues. With 2 bases removed from V and 1 base from J, the gap between germline ends came to 8 bases. The CDR3: CASSQRALNTGELFF. The CDR3 DNA follows: TGCGCCAGCAGCCAACGGGCCCTGAACACCGGGGAGCTGTTTTTT.

The rearrangement links TRBV5-1 to TRBJ2-1; D remains ambiguous. This CDR3 is 15 amino acids long. Trimming took 0 bases from V and 12 from J, leaving 19 bases between them. Germline V CDR1 and CDR2: SGHRS, YFSETQ. This chain's CDR3 is CASSLDGQPMVGQFF. CDR3 nucleotides: TGCGCCAGCAGCTTGGACGGGCAGCCAATGGTCGGGCAGTTCTTC.

J is TRBJ2-3 and V is TRBV29-1; no clear D gene. Germline V gene data show CDR1 as SQVTM and CDR2 as ANQGSEA. Trimming pared 2 bases from V and 4 bases from J, leaving 10 bases between. The CDR3 runs 13 residues. This chain's CDR3 is CSVELNRADTQYF. CDR3 DNA: TGCAGCGTTGAATTGAACCGTGCAGATACGCAGTATTTT.

This clone was seen more than once but under ten times. The chain joins TRBV6-7 to TRBJ2-5; 9 bases fit TRBD1. TRBV6-7 is flagged as an ORF with uncertain function. The trim removed 2 bases at V and 4 bases at J, leaving 8 bases unmatched. The CDR3 has 16 amino acids. CDR3 region: CASSYLNRGRGETQYF. As DNA, the CDR3 is TGTGCCAGCAGTTACCTTAACAGGGGGCGCGGAGAGACCCAGTACTTC.

This clone is a singleton in its sample. V gene TRBV19 combines with J gene TRBJ2-2; 8 bases match TRBD1. The CDR3 has 16 residues. CDR1 LNHDA and CDR2 SQIVND come from the germline V gene (reference sequence). With 5 bases clipped from V and 3 bases from J, the junction kept 8 bases outside the gene matches. CDR3 sequence reads: CASSGPGQGYTGELFF. CDR3 DNA: TGTGCCAGTAGTGGTCCCGGACAGGGTTACACCGGGGAGCTGTTTTTT.

The chain carries TRBV5-4 and TRBJ2-2, with TRBD1 as a possible D gene (6 bases). V lost 4 bases to trimming and J lost 6 bases, with 10 bases between them. The CDR3 contains 13 residues. In germline, CDR1 is SGHNT, CDR2 YYREEE (reference sequence). Here the CDR3 reads CASSTNRAGELFF. The CDR3 DNA sequence: TGTGCCAGCAGCACCAACAGGGCCGGGGAGCTGTTTTTT.

The chain links TRBV19 to TRBJ1-1, with a tentative D call TRBD1 (5 bases). From germline, CDR1 is LNHDA and CDR2 SQIVND (reference sequence). The CDR3 contains 14 residues. The V gene lost 5 bases and the J gene lost 0 bases, with 10 bases spanning the gap. The CDR3 DNA reads as TGTGCCAGTAGTCCCCAGACAGTGAACACTGAAGCTTTCTTT. It translates to CASSPQTVNTEAFF. Filled out from reference TRBV19 and TRBJ1-1, the complete variable domain reads DGGITQSPKYLFRKEGQNVTLSCEQNLNHDAMYWYRQDPGQGLRLIYYSQIVNDFQKGDIAEGYSVSREKKESFPLTVTSAQKNPTAFYLCASSPQTVNTEAFFGQGTRLTVV.